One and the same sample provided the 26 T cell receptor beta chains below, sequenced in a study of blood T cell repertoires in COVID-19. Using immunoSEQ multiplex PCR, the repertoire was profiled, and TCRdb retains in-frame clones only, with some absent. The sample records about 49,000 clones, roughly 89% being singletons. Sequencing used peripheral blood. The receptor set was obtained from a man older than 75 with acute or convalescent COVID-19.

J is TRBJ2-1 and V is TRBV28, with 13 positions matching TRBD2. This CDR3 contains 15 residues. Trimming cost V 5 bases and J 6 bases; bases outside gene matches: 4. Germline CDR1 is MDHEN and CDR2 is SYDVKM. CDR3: CASSPGLAGVNEQFF. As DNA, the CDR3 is TGTGCCAGCAGTCCCGGACTAGCGGGGGTCAATGAGCAGTTCTTC.

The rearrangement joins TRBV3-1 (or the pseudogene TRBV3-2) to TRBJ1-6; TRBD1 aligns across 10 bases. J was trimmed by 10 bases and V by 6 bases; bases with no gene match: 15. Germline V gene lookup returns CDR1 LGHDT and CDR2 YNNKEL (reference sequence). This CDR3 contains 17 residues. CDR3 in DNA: TGTGCCAGCAGTATGGGACAGGGGAGAGTCTGGGGCTCACCCCTCCACTTT. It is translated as CASSMGQGRVWGSPLHF.

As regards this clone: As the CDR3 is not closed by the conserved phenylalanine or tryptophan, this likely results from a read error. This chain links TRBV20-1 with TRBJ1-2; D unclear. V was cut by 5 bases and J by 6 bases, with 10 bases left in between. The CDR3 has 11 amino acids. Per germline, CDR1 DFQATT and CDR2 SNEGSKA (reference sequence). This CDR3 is CSASGIDGYTL. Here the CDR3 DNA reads TGCAGTGCTTCAGGAATAGATGGCTACACCCTC.

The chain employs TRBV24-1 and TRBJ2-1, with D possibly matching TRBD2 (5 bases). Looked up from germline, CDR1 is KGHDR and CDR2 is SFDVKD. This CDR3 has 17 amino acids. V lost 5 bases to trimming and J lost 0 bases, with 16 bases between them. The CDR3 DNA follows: TGTGCCACCAGTGCCCGGACCCGCGGGTCCTCCTACAATGAGCAGTTCTTC. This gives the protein CATSARTRGSSYNEQFF.

CDR3 bases: TGTGCCAGCAGAGCCGGGACAGGGGGGTCCTACGAGCAGTACTTC. Protein sequence: CASRAGTGGSYEQYF. This chain joins TRBV6-5 and TRBJ2-7; 11 positions agree with TRBD1. Germline trimming cut 6 bases from V and 1 base from J; bases unmatched to any gene: 5. The CDR3 spans 15 residues. The germline CDR1 and CDR2 sequences are MNHEY and SVGAGI.

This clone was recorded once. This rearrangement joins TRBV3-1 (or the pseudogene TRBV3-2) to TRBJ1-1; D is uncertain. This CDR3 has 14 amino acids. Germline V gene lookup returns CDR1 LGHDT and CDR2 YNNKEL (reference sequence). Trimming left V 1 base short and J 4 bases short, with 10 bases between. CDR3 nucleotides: TGTGCCAGCAGCCAAGTTCGGGGAGGCACTGAAGCTTTCTTT. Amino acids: CASSQVRGGTEAFF.

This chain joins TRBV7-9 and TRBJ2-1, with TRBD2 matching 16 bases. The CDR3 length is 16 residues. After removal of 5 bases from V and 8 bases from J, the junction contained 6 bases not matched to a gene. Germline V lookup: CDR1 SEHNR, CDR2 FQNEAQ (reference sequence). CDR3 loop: CASSAGLAGGRDEQFF. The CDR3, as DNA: TGTGCCAGCAGCGCGGGACTAGCGGGGGGGCGTGATGAGCAGTTCTTC.

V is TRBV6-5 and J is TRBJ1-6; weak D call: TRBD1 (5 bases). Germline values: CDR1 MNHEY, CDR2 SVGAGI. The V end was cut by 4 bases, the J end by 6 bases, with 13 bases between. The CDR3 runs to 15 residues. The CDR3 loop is CASSSGGWGNSPLHF. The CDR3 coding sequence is TGTGCCAGCAGTTCCGGGGGGTGGGGTAATTCACCCCTCCACTTT.

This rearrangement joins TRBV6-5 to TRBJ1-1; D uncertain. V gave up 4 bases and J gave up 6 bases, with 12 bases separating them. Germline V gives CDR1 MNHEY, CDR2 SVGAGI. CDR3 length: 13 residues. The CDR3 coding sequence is TGTGCCAGCAGTTCCCGTCCGGAGGCTGAAGCTTTCTTT. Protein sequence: CASSSRPEAEAFF.

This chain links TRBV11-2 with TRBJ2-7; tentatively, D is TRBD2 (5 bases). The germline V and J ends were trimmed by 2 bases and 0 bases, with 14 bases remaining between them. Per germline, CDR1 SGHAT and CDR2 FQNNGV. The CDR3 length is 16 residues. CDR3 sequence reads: CASSLTSAWNSYEQYF. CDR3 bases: TGTGCCAGCAGCTTAACTAGTGCGTGGAACTCCTACGAGCAGTACTTC.

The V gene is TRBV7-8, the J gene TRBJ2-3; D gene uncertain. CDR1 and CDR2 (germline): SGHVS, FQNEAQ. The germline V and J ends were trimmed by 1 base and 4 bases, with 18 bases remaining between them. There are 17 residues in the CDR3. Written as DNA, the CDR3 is TGTGCCAGCAGCTTAGTGGGCTCAGCTCCAACCCCAGATACGCAGTATTTT. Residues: CASSLVGSAPTPDTQYF.

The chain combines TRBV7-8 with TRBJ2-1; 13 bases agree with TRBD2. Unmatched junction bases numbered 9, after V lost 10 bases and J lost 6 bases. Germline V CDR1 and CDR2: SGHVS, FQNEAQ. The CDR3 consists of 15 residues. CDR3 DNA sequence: TGTGCCAACTCAAAGGGACTAGCGGGGAGCAATGAGCAGTTCTTC. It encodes CANSKGLAGSNEQFF.

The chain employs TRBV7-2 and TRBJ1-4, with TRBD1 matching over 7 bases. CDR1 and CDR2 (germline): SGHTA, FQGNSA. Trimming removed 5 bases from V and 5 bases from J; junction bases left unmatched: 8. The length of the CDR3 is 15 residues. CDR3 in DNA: TGTGCCAGCAGCAGTCGGACAGGTGGAAATGAAAAACTGTTTTTT. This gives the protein CASSSRTGGNEKLFF.

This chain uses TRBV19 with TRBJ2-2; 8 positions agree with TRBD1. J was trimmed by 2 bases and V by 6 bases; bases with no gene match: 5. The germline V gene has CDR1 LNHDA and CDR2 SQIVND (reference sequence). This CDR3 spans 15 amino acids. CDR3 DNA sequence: TGTGCCAGTAGACGAGGACAGGGTAACACCGGGGAGCTGTTTTTT. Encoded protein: CASRRGQGNTGELFF. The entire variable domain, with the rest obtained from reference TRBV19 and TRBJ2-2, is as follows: DGGITQSPKYLFRKEGQNVTLSCEQNLNHDAMYWYRQDPGQGLRLIYYSQIVNDFQKGDIAEGYSVSREKKESFPLTVTSAQKNPTAFYLCASRRGQGNTGELFFGEGSRLTVL.

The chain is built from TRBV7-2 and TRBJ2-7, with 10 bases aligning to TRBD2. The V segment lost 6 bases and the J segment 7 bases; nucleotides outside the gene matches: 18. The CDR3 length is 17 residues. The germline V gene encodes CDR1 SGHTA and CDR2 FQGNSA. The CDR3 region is CASSLMSLAGDQTEQYF. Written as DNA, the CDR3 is TGTGCCAGCAGTCTTATGTCCCTAGCGGGGGACCAGACGGAGCAGTACTTC.

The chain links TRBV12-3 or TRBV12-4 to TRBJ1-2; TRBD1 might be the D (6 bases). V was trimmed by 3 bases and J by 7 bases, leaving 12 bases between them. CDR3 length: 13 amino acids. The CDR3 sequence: CASSLAGAGGYTF. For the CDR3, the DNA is TGTGCCAGCAGTTTGGCGGGGGCGGGTGGCTACACCTTC.

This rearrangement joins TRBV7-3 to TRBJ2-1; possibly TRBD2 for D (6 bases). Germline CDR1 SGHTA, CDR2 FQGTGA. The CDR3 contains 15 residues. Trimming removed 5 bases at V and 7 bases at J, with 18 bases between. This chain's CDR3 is CASSQVGEVWNEQFF. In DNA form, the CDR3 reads TGTGCCAGCAGCCAGGTGGGGGAGGTTTGGAATGAGCAGTTCTTC.

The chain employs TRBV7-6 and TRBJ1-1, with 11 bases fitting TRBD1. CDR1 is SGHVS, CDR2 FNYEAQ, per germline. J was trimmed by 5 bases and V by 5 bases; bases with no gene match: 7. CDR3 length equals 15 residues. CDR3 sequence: CASSLGQGAETEAFF. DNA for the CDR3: TGTGCCAGCAGCCTAGGACAGGGGGCGGAGACTGAAGCTTTCTTT.

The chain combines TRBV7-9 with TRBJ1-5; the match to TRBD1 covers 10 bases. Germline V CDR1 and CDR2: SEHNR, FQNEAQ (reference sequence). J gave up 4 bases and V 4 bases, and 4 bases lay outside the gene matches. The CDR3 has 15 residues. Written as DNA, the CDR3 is TGTGCCAGCAGCTCCCCGGGACAGGGGAATCAGCCCCAGCATTTT. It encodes CASSSPGQGNQPQHF.

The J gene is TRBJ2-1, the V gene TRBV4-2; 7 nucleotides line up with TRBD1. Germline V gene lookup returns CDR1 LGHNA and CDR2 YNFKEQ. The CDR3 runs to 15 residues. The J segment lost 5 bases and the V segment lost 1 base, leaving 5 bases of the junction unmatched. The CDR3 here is CASSQGQGRDNEQFF. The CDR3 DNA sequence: TGTGCCAGCAGCCAAGGACAGGGAAGGGACAATGAGCAGTTCTTC.

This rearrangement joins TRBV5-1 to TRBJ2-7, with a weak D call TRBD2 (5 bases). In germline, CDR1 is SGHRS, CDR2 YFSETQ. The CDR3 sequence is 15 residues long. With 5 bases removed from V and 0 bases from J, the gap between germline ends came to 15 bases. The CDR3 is CASRLSDLTSYEQYF. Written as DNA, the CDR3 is TGCGCCAGCAGGTTGTCGGACTTGACCTCCTACGAGCAGTACTTC.

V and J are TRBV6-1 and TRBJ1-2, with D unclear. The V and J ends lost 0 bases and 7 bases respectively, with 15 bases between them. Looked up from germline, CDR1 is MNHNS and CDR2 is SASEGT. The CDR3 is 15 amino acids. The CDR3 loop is CASSEAEWALSGYTF. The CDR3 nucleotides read TGTGCCAGCAGTGAAGCAGAGTGGGCCCTATCTGGCTACACCTTC.

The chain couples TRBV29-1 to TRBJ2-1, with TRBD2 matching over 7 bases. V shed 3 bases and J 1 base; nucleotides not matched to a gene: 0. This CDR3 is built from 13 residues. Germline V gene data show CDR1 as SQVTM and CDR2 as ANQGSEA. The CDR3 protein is CSVERGSYNEQFF. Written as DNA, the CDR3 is TGCAGCGTTGAGCGGGGGTCCTACAATGAGCAGTTCTTC.

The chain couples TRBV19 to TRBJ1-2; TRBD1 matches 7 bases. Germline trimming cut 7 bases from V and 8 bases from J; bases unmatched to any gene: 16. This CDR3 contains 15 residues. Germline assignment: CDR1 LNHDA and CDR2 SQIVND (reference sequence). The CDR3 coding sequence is TGTGCCAGTACAAACGGACCGGGACAGCGTATCGGCTACACCTTC. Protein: CASTNGPGQRIGYTF.

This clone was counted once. The CDR3 sequence: CASSLDPRAGNTIYF. For the CDR3, the DNA is TGCGCCAGCAGCTTAGACCCCAGGGCTGGAAACACCATATATTTT. V gene TRBV5-1 combines with J gene TRBJ1-3; perhaps TRBD1 as D (5 bases). Germline assignment: CDR1 SGHRS and CDR2 YFSETQ. The V and J ends lost 2 bases and 2 bases respectively, with 11 bases between them. CDR3 size: 15 residues.

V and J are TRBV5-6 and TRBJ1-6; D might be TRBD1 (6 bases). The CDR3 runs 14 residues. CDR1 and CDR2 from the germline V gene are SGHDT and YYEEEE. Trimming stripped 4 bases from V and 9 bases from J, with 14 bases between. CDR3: CASSPTGLGSPLHF. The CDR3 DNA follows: TGTGCCAGCAGCCCCACAGGGCTTGGTTCACCCCTCCACTTT.